The 9 T cell receptor beta chains reported below all come from one sample, sequenced in a study of cytomegalovirus exposure and HLA in healthy donors (dated by TCRdb to about 2017). The method behind the library was the immunoSEQ multiplex PCR assay. For the multiplex PCR, a mixture combining 60 forward primers for TCR Vbeta segments and 13 reverse primers for TCR Jbeta segments was used. TCRdb carries this immuneACCESS record with in-frame sequences only. Its versions omit some clonotypes, under half of them owing to an unresolved V gene in the studies checked, with the rest unexplained. The sample data list about 210,000 clones, and 75% to 85% of these were observed just once. Jointly, the top ten make up 12% to 15% of the sample. Sample: PBMCs. These receptors were taken from a woman under 40 in good health and CMV-seropositive.

In its sample, this clone was seen once. This chain uses TRBV7-2 with TRBJ2-1, with D possibly being TRBD1 (6 bases). Germline V gene lookup returns CDR1 SGHTA and CDR2 FQGNSA. With 5 bases removed from V and 5 bases from J, the gap between germline ends came to 16 bases. This CDR3 has 15 residues. CDR3 sequence: CASSAQGFDDNEQFF. The CDR3 region has the DNA TGTGCCAGCAGCGCCCAGGGGTTCGACGACAATGAGCAGTTCTTC.

V and J are TRBV21-1 and TRBJ2-7; TRBD2 was called by the table and not checked on the DNA. TRBV21-1 is a pseudogene. The CDR3 length is 17 residues. CDR3 sequence (DNA): TGTGCCAGCAGCAAAGAAAGGGACGGGAGGGCGACTTGGGAGCAGTACTTC. It specifies CASSKERDGRATWEQYF.

The chain joins TRBV29-1 to TRBJ2-7; D is perhaps TRBD2 (5 bases). The CDR3 is 15 amino acids. Germline CDR1 reads SQVTM; CDR2 reads ANQGSEA. V dropped 0 bases and J dropped 7 bases, with 19 bases sitting between them. The CDR3 region has the DNA TGCAGCGTTGAAGATCTGTTCAGCGGTCTGAGAGAGCAGTACTTC. This translates into CSVEDLFSGLREQYF.

This rearrangement joins TRBV6-6 to TRBJ1-5; tentative D call: TRBD1 (5 bases). CDR1 MNHNY and CDR2 SVGAGI come from the germline V gene (reference sequence). Trimming removed 0 bases at V and 5 bases at J, with 14 bases between. The CDR3 has 16 residues. The DNA of the CDR3 is TGTGCCAGCAGTTACTCCCCAGGGTTTGAAGATCAGCCCCAGCATTTT. This encodes CASSYSPGFEDQPQHF.

The V and J genes are TRBV6-5 and TRBJ2-1, with 13 bases matching TRBD2. The germline V gene has CDR1 MNHEY and CDR2 SVGAGI. This CDR3 is built from 14 residues. With V trimmed by 5 bases and J by 7 bases, 2 bases remained unmatched. The DNA of the CDR3 is TGTGCCAGCAGTCGGACTAGCGGGGGAAATGAGCAGTTCTTC. This encodes CASSRTSGGNEQFF.

J is TRBJ1-4 and V is TRBV4-1; 9 bases are a match to TRBD1. CDR1 and CDR2 from the germline V gene are MGHRA and YSYEKL. The CDR3 length is 16 residues. Trimming at V came to 6 bases and at J to 8 bases, leaving 13 bases not matched to a gene. The CDR3 nucleotides read TGCGCCAGCAGTGATACAGGGGGCAGGTTGATGGAAAAACTGTTTTTT. It yields the protein CASSDTGGRLMEKLFF.

CDR3: CASSLVAGGGSETQYF. CDR3 DNA: TGTGCCAGCAGCTTAGTTGCGGGCGGGGGATCTGAGACCCAGTACTTC. The chain carries TRBV7-6 and TRBJ2-5; 7 nucleotides match TRBD2. CDR3 length equals 16 residues. The germline V gene encodes CDR1 SGHVS and CDR2 FNYEAQ. With V trimmed by 1 base and J by 5 bases, 10 bases remained unmatched.

The chain carries TRBV9 and TRBJ2-1; 10 nucleotides agree with TRBD1. The germline V gene has CDR1 SGDLS and CDR2 YYNGEE. The CDR3 consists of 15 residues. V dropped 3 bases and J dropped 4; count of bases not matched to a gene: 4. The CDR3: CASSADRGAYNEQFF. The CDR3 DNA is TGTGCCAGCAGCGCGGACAGGGGGGCGTACAATGAGCAGTTCTTC.

The chain has TRBV28 and TRBJ2-1, with TRBD2 as a possible D gene (5 bases). Trimming stripped 7 bases from V and 4 bases from J, with 17 bases between. Germline V gene sequence: CDR1 MDHEN, CDR2 SYDVKM. CDR3 length: 15 residues. The CDR3 region is CASTKRGPWYNEQFF. The CDR3 DNA follows: TGTGCCAGCACCAAGAGAGGGCCTTGGTACAATGAGCAGTTCTTC.